This TCR beta chain came from a study of shared clonotypes between healthy human individuals. Across the whole study: The plates for each donor numbered three CD4 naive, three CD4 memory, two CD8 naive and one CD8 memory.

Naive CD8 cells lacked CD45RO and underwent positive selection for CCR7, leaving out terminally differentiated effector memory CD45RA+ cells. Germline CDR1 MNHEY, CDR2 SMNVEV (reference sequence). The CDR3 is 15 residues long. J was trimmed by 3 bases and V by 5 bases; bases with no gene match: 6. Once extracted for a subset, genomic DNA was divided evenly among several immunoSEQ plates. Generated by immunoSEQ multiplex PCR, the TCRdb table keeps only in-frame clones and is missing some. The data contain about 2.1 million clones, 85% to 95% of them singletons. This sequence joins TRBV27 and TRBJ2-7, with 11 bases identical to TRBD2. Input material: naive CD8+ T cells from PBMCs. This TCR was recovered from a man between 18 and 35 years old in good health. Some clones in this sample may be carry-over from other donors' samples. CDR3 coding DNA: TGTGCCAGCAGTCACGGGACTAGCGGTTACTACGAGCAGTACTTC. Its protein product is CASSHGTSGYYEQYF.